These 25 T cell receptor beta chains came from one sample sequenced in a study of blood T cell repertoires in COVID-19. Using immunoSEQ multiplex PCR, the repertoire was profiled, and TCRdb retains in-frame clones only, with some absent. In the table there are 65,000 to 100,000 clones, approximately 78% of which are singletons. The material sequenced was peripheral blood. These receptors all stem from a woman aged 80 or older with acute or convalescent COVID-19.

This rearrangement joins TRBV11-3 to TRBJ1-3; TRBD1 aligns across 9 bases. This CDR3 contains 17 residues. V trimming: 0 bases; J trimming: 0 bases; junction bases outside the gene matches: 3. Germline V lookup: CDR1 SGHNT, CDR2 YENEEA. The CDR3: CASSLDGTGTSGNTIYF. CDR3 in DNA: TGTGCCAGCAGCTTAGATGGGACAGGGACCTCTGGAAACACCATATATTTT.

The genes are TRBV28 and TRBJ1-5; D uncertain. Trimming took 7 bases from V and 7 from J, leaving 11 bases between them. This CDR3 is built from 12 residues. The germline V gene has CDR1 MDHEN and CDR2 SYDVKM. Here the CDR3 reads CASTGVFQPQHF. The CDR3 DNA sequence: TGTGCCAGCACCGGGGTCTTCCAGCCCCAGCATTTT.

The chain carries TRBV19 and TRBJ1-5; 7 positions agree with TRBD1. Trimming removed 7 bases from V and 4 bases from J; junction bases left unmatched: 16. There are 17 residues in the CDR3. The germline CDR1 and CDR2 sequences are LNHDA and SQIVND (reference sequence). The CDR3 protein is CASKVRDSKRGNQPQHF. DNA for the CDR3: TGTGCCAGTAAAGTCCGGGACAGTAAGAGAGGGAATCAGCCCCAGCATTTT.

The genes are TRBV30 and TRBJ2-2; maybe TRBD1 (6 bases). This CDR3 is 15 amino acids long. V lost 0 bases to trimming and J lost 6 bases, with 14 bases between them. Germline V CDR1 and CDR2: GTSNPN, SVGIG (reference sequence). The CDR3, as DNA: TGTGCCTGGAGTGTAATTCAGGGGCGTGCCGGGGAGCTGTTTTTT. Translation gives CAWSVIQGRAGELFF.

Comment on this clone: An end of the junction differs from the germline gene, which may be a read error. The chain has TRBV7-7 and TRBJ2-5; the match to TRBD2 covers 13 bases. This CDR3 is 16 amino acids long. Germline V gene data show CDR1 as SSHAT and CDR2 as FNYEAQ (reference sequence). The DNA for the CDR3 is TGTGCTAGCAGCTTAGGACTAGCGGGGGAAAGAGAGACCCAGTACTTC. It yields the protein CASSLGLAGERETQYF. The whole variable domain, remainder taken from reference TRBV7-7 and TRBJ2-5, is GAGVSQSPRYKVTKRGQDVTLRCDPISSHATLYWYQQALGQGPEFLTYFNYEAQPDKSGLPSDRFSAERPEGSISTLTIQRTEQRDSAMYRCASSLGLAGERETQYFGPGTRLLVL.

The chain couples TRBV10-1 to TRBJ1-1; no definite D call. The CDR3 runs 16 residues. The germline V and J ends were trimmed by 0 bases and 1 base, with 12 bases remaining between them. Germline loops: CDR1 WNHNN, CDR2 SYGVQD (reference sequence). The CDR3 loop is CASSESPGMRNTEAFF. CDR3 DNA: TGCGCCAGCAGTGAGTCTCCGGGAATGAGGAACACTGAAGCTTTCTTT.

The chain recombines TRBV4-2 with TRBJ2-1; no reliable D call. The germline gives CDR1 LGHNA, CDR2 YNFKEQ. V gave up 0 bases and J gave up 7 bases, with 4 bases separating them. CDR3 length: 12 amino acids. The CDR3 sequence is CASSQDVNEQFF. CDR3 sequence (DNA): TGTGCCAGCAGCCAAGATGTAAATGAGCAGTTCTTC.

This clone was seen just once. J is TRBJ2-7 and V is TRBV27; 7 positions agree with TRBD1. This CDR3 has 18 residues. V lost 7 bases to trimming and J lost 5 bases; unmatched junction nucleotides: 23. Germline V gene lookup returns CDR1 MNHEY and CDR2 SMNVEV (reference sequence). The CDR3 region is CASTSLPGWTGSFNEQYF. For the CDR3, the DNA is TGTGCCAGCACCTCCCTTCCTGGGTGGACAGGATCCTTCAACGAGCAGTACTTC.

The chain joins TRBV30 to TRBJ1-2, with 9 nucleotides matching TRBD1. The CDR3 is 15 residues long. The ends lost 3 bases at V and 4 bases at J; junction bases unmatched: 9. CDR1 is GTSNPN and CDR2 is SVGIG in the germline V gene (reference sequence). This CDR3 is CAWRLQLTGGYGYTF. The DNA of the CDR3 is TGTGCCTGGAGACTCCAACTGACAGGGGGCTATGGCTACACCTTC.

The gene calls are TRBV6-5 and TRBJ2-7; TRBD1 agrees at 9 bases. CDR1 is MNHEY and CDR2 is SVGAGI in the germline V gene. Trimming at V came to 8 bases and at J to 3 bases, leaving 8 bases not matched to a gene. The CDR3 runs 14 residues. The CDR3 DNA follows: TGTGCCAGCGCTCGTCGGGACAGGGACTACGAGCAGTACTTC. It codes for CASARRDRDYEQYF.

V and J are TRBV18 and TRBJ1-1; D is ambiguous. Trimming took 2 bases from V and 0 from J, leaving 7 bases between them. This CDR3 is built from 14 residues. The germline CDR1 and CDR2 sequences are KGHSH and LQKENI. This chain's CDR3 is CASSPGNMNTEAFF. CDR3 nucleotide sequence: TGTGCCAGCTCACCAGGCAACATGAACACTGAAGCTTTCTTT. The variable domain in full, completed from reference TRBV18 and TRBJ1-1, reads NAGVMQNPRHLVRRRGQEARLRCSPMKGHSHVYWYRQLPEEGLKFMVYLQKENIIDESGMPKERFSAEFPKEGPSILRIQQVVRGDSAAYFCASSPGNMNTEAFFGQGTRLTVV.

The chain joins TRBV6-1 to TRBJ1-2, with 7 bases identical to TRBD1. Germline assignment: CDR1 MNHNS and CDR2 SASEGT. The CDR3 loop spans 13 amino acids. The ends lost 6 bases at V and 4 bases at J; junction bases unmatched: 5. The CDR3 loop reads CASSPGTVYGYTF. In nucleotides, the CDR3 is TGTGCCAGCAGCCCAGGGACAGTCTATGGCTACACCTTC.

The genes are TRBV6-4 and TRBJ2-7, with 10 bases matching TRBD1. CDR3 length equals 15 residues. From germline, CDR1 is MRHNA and CDR2 SNTAGT. V lost 8 bases and J lost 3; bases outside the gene matches: 10. The chain's CDR3 is CASLGWTGGNYEQYF. The DNA for the CDR3 is TGTGCCAGCTTGGGCTGGACAGGGGGGAACTACGAGCAGTACTTC.

V is TRBV11-2 and J is TRBJ2-7; no reliable D call. CDR1 is SGHAT, CDR2 FQNNGV, per germline. The V end was cut by 4 bases, the J end by 3 bases, with 10 bases between. This CDR3 is 13 amino acids long. CDR3 amino acids: CASSSPSGYEQYF. In DNA form, the CDR3 reads TGTGCCAGCAGCTCCCCTTCAGGCTACGAGCAGTACTTC.

CDR3 nucleotides: TGTGCCAGCAGCATGACTAGCGGGGTTAGCACAGATACGCAGTATTTT. It specifies CASSMTSGVSTDTQYF. V gene TRBV5-4 combines with J gene TRBJ2-3; TRBD2 agrees at 11 bases. CDR1 and CDR2 from the germline V gene are SGHNT and YYREEE (reference sequence). The ends lost 4 bases at V and 0 bases at J; junction bases unmatched: 4. CDR3 size: 16 residues.

The V call is TRBV9, the J call TRBJ2-2; D gene unclear. V was pared by 0 bases and J by 1 base, with 4 bases between. The CDR3 loop spans 14 amino acids. The germline V gene has CDR1 SGDLS and CDR2 YYNGEE. CDR3 nucleotide sequence: TGTGCCAGCAGCGTAGCAGGGAACACCGGGGAGCTGTTTTTT. Translation gives CASSVAGNTGELFF.

The chain is built from TRBV6-5 and TRBJ2-1; 7 bases map to TRBD1. Germline values: CDR1 MNHEY, CDR2 SVGAGI. Losses at the gene ends were 2 bases for V and 10 bases for J; bases not matched to a gene: 14. The CDR3 is 16 residues long. CDR3 bases: TGTGCCAGCAGTTACCCGGGACAGTCTACGGTCGGGGAGCAGTTCTTC. Residues: CASSYPGQSTVGEQFF.

The CDR3 is CASSILRGDEQFF. The CDR3 region has the DNA TGTGCCAGCAGCATCCTTAGGGGCGATGAGCAGTTCTTC. The V call is TRBV7-2, the J call TRBJ2-1, with D possibly TRBD1 on 5 matching bases. This CDR3 contains 13 residues. Deletions cut 5 bases from V and 8 bases from J, with 13 bases between. Germline assignment: CDR1 SGHTA and CDR2 FQGNSA.

V is TRBV11-2 and J is TRBJ1-2, with TRBD1 identical over 7 bases. The junction had 14 bases not matched to a gene; V was cut back by 7 bases and J by 3 bases. CDR1 is SGHAT and CDR2 is FQNNGV in the germline V gene. The CDR3 runs to 16 residues. CDR3 protein: CASISFPTGDDYGYTF. The CDR3 coding sequence is TGTGCCAGCATTTCCTTTCCCACAGGGGACGACTATGGCTACACCTTC.

The chain joins TRBV7-3 to TRBJ2-2; 10 bases are a match to TRBD1. From germline, CDR1 is SGHTA and CDR2 FQGTGA. CDR3 length: 15 amino acids. Losses at the gene ends were 5 bases for V and 6 bases for J; bases not matched to a gene: 6. CDR3 in amino acids: CASSRDRGFAGELFF. In DNA form, the CDR3 reads TGTGCCAGCAGCCGGGACAGGGGCTTCGCCGGGGAGCTGTTTTTT.

This chain links TRBV5-4 with TRBJ2-3, with 9 bases aligning to TRBD2. CDR1 SGHNT and CDR2 YYREEE come from the germline V gene (reference sequence). CDR3 length equals 16 residues. V lost 1 base and J lost 2; bases outside the gene matches: 5. The CDR3 bases are TGTGCCAGCAGCTTGTGGCGGGGGGGACACACAGATACGCAGTATTTT. This encodes CASSLWRGGHTDTQYF.

Only one count was recorded for this clone. The chain links TRBV4-3 to TRBJ2-3; TRBD2 is a possible D gene (7 bases). The CDR3 length is 15 residues. With 0 bases removed from V and 5 bases from J, the gap between germline ends came to 12 bases. Germline values: CDR1 LGHNA, CDR2 YSLEER. DNA of the CDR3: TGCGCCAGCAGCCAAGATGGGGGGGCCGGAGATACGCAGTATTTT. Residues: CASSQDGGAGDTQYF.

J is TRBJ1-6 and V is TRBV18; D ambiguous. The CDR3 runs to 17 residues. The germline CDR1 and CDR2 sequences are KGHSH and LQKENI. Trimming removed 3 bases from V and 10 bases from J, with 22 bases in between. CDR3 in amino acids: CASSPPRRSWSESPLHF. In nucleotides, the CDR3 is TGTGCCAGCTCACCCCCGAGGAGGTCTTGGAGTGAGTCACCCCTCCACTTT.

About this clone itself: The junction departs from germline at one end; a sequencing error may be responsible. This chain links TRBV27 with TRBJ1-5; D call uncertain. This CDR3 has 14 amino acids. Germline V CDR1 and CDR2: MNHEY, SMNVEV (reference sequence). The CDR3 sequence is CVSSLRISNQPQHF. The CDR3 region has the DNA TGTGTCAGCAGTTTGCGCATAAGCAATCAGCCCCAGCATTTT.

The chain is built from TRBV2 and TRBJ1-1; D gene uncertain. Trimming left V 8 bases short and J 6 bases short, with 10 bases between. The CDR3 is 11 amino acids. Germline-derived CDR1 and CDR2 are SNHLY and FYNNEI. CDR3 nucleotides: TGTGCCAGCGGAGTGCATTCTGAAGCTTTCTTT. It translates to CASGVHSEAFF.